This TCR beta chain was recorded in a study of control samples from healthy donors and cancer patients. Clones were sequenced by immunoSEQ multiplex PCR, and TCRdb holds only the in-frame ones, with some missing. The sample yields about 120,000 clones, approximately 92% seen once. Losses at the gene ends were 6 bases for V and 7 bases for J; bases not matched to a gene: 17. CDR1 is SNHLY, CDR2 FYNNEI, per germline. The CDR3 covers 16 residues. The count of this clone is one. The receptor was derived from a man aged 18 to 30 in good health. Sequencing was done on a sample of blood. The chain couples TRBV2 to TRBJ2-5, with 7 positions matching TRBD1. CDR3 sequence: CASSLSQGGGWGTQYF. CDR3 sequence (DNA): TGTGCCAGCAGCCTCTCACAAGGGGGCGGGTGGGGGACCCAGTACTTC.